The clone carrying this T cell receptor beta chain turned up a few times. What it binds is not known. A sample-barcoded 5' primer and a J-beta primer mix were used in a second PCR of about 7 to 12 cycles. Using its own MiXCR run on the 5' RACE reads, TCRdb lists one record per CDR3 protein. The sample has about 1,500,000 distinct CDR3 sequences, 28% seen once. These data are taken from a study of blood T cells in healthy people across ages. General study results and limits: Older individuals had lower TCR beta diversity per million T cells (the decline was roughly linear). Changes in expanded clonotypes were possibly confounded, as the CMV status of donors was unknown. The unsorted PBMCs prevented any conclusive comparison of naive versus antigen-experienced cells.

This CDR3 has 17 amino acids. V trimming: 1 base; J trimming: 1 base; junction bases outside the gene matches: 8. In germline, CDR1 is DFQATT, CDR2 SNEGSKA (reference sequence). The receptor's source is a woman in her 30s in good health. The specimen was blood. J is TRBJ2-3 and V is TRBV20-1; 10 bases are shared with TRBD2. The CDR3 nucleotides are TGCAGTGCTAGAGGGCTAGCGGGAGTCGGTCGCACAGATACGCAGTATTTT. Translation gives CSARGLAGVGRTDTQYF.